Below are 18 T cell receptor beta chains sequenced from a single sample in a study of T cells in women clearing cervical HPV infection (dated 2018 in TCRdb). Library method: the immunoSEQ multiplex PCR assay. The table comes from immuneACCESS by way of TCRdb, which keeps in-frame sequences with V and J called. Part of the clones is missing from these tables; in studies checked, under half for an unresolved V gene and the rest for unknown reasons. This sample's table carries tens of thousands of clones. Together, the top ten hold under 8% of the sample. Sample: blood buffy coat. The origin of the receptors is a woman between 18 and 70 years old with a cervical HPV16 infection that either progressed to CIN3+ or cleared (not recorded which).

As to this clone: Sequencing ends 3 residues short of the CDR3 end; the germline J gene provides the rest. The gene calls are TRBV7-9 and TRBJ1-3; 8 bases align to TRBD1. Germline lookup yields CDR1 SEHNR and CDR2 FQNEAQ (reference sequence). This CDR3 contains 14 residues. The junction had 2 bases not matched to a gene; V was cut back by 4 bases and J by 3 bases. The CDR3 bases that were read are TGTGCCAGCAGCTCACAGGGGGGTGGAAACACC. Translated, it gives CASSSQGGGNT. The whole CDR3 protein is CASSSQGGGNTIYF.

Regarding this clone: The CDR3 end falls 3 residues outside the read, so it is completed with the germline J gene. The chain carries TRBV20-1 and TRBJ2-5, with TRBD1 matching over 7 bases. J lost 4 bases, V lost 3 bases, and 8 bases had no gene match. This CDR3 is built from 14 residues. Germline V gene data show CDR1 as DFQATT and CDR2 as SNEGSKA (reference sequence). CDR3 protein: CSARTGFVGETQYF. The sequenced part of the CDR3 DNA is TGCAGTGCTAGGACAGGGTTTGTGGGAGAGACC.

With regard to this clone: The DNA ends 3 residues before the CDR3 does, and the rest of the CDR3 is filled in from the germline J gene. The J gene is TRBJ1-3, the V gene TRBV7-9, with 9 bases identical to TRBD1. Germline-derived CDR1 and CDR2 are SEHNR and FQNEAQ (reference sequence). The CDR3 is made up of 14 amino acids. J lost 7 bases, V lost 3 bases, and 4 bases had no gene match. CDR3 amino acids: CASSFRDRANTIYF. Incomplete CDR3 DNA: TGTGCCAGCAGCTTCCGGGACAGGGCGAACACC.

Comments on this clone: The CDR3 end falls 3 residues outside the read, so it is completed with the germline J gene. The rearrangement links TRBV19 to TRBJ2-1; 7 bases agree with TRBD2. Per germline, CDR1 LNHDA and CDR2 SQIVND (reference sequence). The trim removed 8 bases at V and 8 bases at J, leaving 6 bases unmatched. The CDR3 sequence is 12 residues long. The CDR3 sequence is CASRKRGDEQFF. The sequenced part of the CDR3 DNA is TGTGCCAGTCGGAAGCGGGGTGATGAG.

Worth noting for this clone: The DNA ends 3 residues before the CDR3 does, and the rest of the CDR3 is filled in from the germline J gene. This sequence joins TRBV20-1 and TRBJ2-5; 8 bases are a match to TRBD2. The CDR3 totals 13 residues. Trimming took 6 bases from V and 3 from J; bases not matched to a gene: 6. Germline V gives CDR1 DFQATT, CDR2 SNEGSKA (reference sequence). The DNA read from the CDR3 is TGCAGTGCCGGGGGGGGATTGAAAGAGACC. Translated, it gives CSAGGGLKET. The whole CDR3 is CSAGGGLKETQYF.

Turning to this clone: The junction does not match germline at one end; this may be a read error. The sequence runs out 3 residues before the end of the CDR3; the remainder is reconstructed from the germline J gene. The chain has TRBV7-9 and TRBJ2-7, with D maybe TRBD1 (6 bases). The CDR3 loop spans 14 amino acids. Germline V CDR1 and CDR2: SEHNR, FQNEAQ (reference sequence). This CDR3 is CSSSAQGDAYEQYF. CDR3 bases read: TGTTCCAGCAGCGCACAGGGTGATGCATACGAG.

CDR3 bases read: TGTGCCAGCAGTTTAGCTGAAGCGGGGGGGGCTGAGACC. This encodes CASSLAEAGGAET. The complete CDR3 reads CASSLAEAGGAETQYF. The rearrangement links TRBV28 to TRBJ2-5, with TRBD2 matching over 10 bases. The read terminates 3 residues ahead of where the CDR3 ends, so the germline J gene completes it. This CDR3 is built from 16 residues. V was clipped by 2 bases and J by 5 bases; unmatched bases: 8. Germline V lookup: CDR1 MDHEN, CDR2 SYDVKM.

The CDR3 reads CASSLRTTYEQYF. Incomplete CDR3 DNA: TGTGCCAGCAGCTTACGCACTACCTACGAG. The J gene is TRBJ2-7, the V gene TRBV7-6, with D hard to call. The read stops 3 residues short of the end of the CDR3; the missing end is completed from the germline J gene. The CDR3 length is 13 residues. The germline V gene encodes CDR1 SGHVS and CDR2 FNYEAQ. Deletions cut 2 bases from V and 2 bases from J, with 7 bases between.

As to this clone: The CDR3 end lies 3 residues beyond the end of the read and is filled in from the germline J gene. This sequence joins TRBV19 and TRBJ2-5, with 14 positions matching TRBD2. CDR1 is LNHDA, CDR2 SQIVND, per germline (reference sequence). This CDR3 has 16 residues. Unmatched junction bases numbered 4, after V lost 3 bases and J lost 4 bases. CDR3 sequence reads: CASSIAGTSGGETQYF. Incomplete CDR3 DNA: TGTGCCAGTAGTATCGCCGGGACTAGCGGGGGAGAGACC.

As for this clone: The DNA ends 3 residues before the CDR3 does, and the rest of the CDR3 is filled in from the germline J gene. The chain uses TRBV5-4 and TRBJ1-1; the D is unclear. The V and J ends lost 0 bases and 4 bases respectively, with 7 bases between them. The CDR3 is 13 amino acids. Germline V gene sequence: CDR1 SGHNT, CDR2 YYREEE (reference sequence). The CDR3 bases that were read are TGTGCCAGCAGCTTGGGGCAGTCCACTGAA. Amino acid sequence: CASSLGQSTE. The full CDR3 is CASSLGQSTEAFF.

Concerning this clone: Read coverage stops 3 residues before the CDR3 terminus; the germline J gene supplies the remainder. V gene TRBV11-2 combines with J gene TRBJ2-5, with 8 nucleotides matching TRBD1. Germline V gene data show CDR1 as SGHAT and CDR2 as FQNNGV. J gave up 2 bases and V 4 bases, and 6 bases lay outside the gene matches. The CDR3 is 15 residues long. Incomplete CDR3 DNA: TGTGCCAGCAGCTCTAGACAGGGGCGACAAGAGACC. It specifies CASSSRQGRQET. In full, the CDR3 is CASSSRQGRQETQYF.

Worth noting for this clone: The observed sequence ends 3 residues before the CDR3 terminus, with the missing tail filled in from the germline J gene. This chain connects TRBV12-5 to TRBJ2-3, with 10 bases matching TRBD2. CDR3 size: 17 residues. Germline V CDR1 and CDR2: LGHNT, FRNRAP. The ends lost 2 bases at V and 0 bases at J; junction bases unmatched: 5. Incomplete CDR3 DNA: TGTGCTAGTGGTTTGCCTCCGACTAGCGGGAGCACAGATACG. Translated, it gives CASGLPPTSGSTDT. The full CDR3 is CASGLPPTSGSTDTQYF.

Comments on this clone: Read sequence stops 3 residues before the CDR3 end, and the germline J gene provides the missing end. The gene calls are TRBV4-1 and TRBJ1-1; 7 bases fit TRBD1. The germline V gene has CDR1 MGHRA and CDR2 YSYEKL. This CDR3 is 15 amino acids long. J was trimmed by 0 bases and V by 0 bases; bases with no gene match: 1. CDR3 region: CASSQEGQLNTEAFF. The sequenced part of the CDR3 DNA is TGCGCCAGCAGCCAAGAGGGACAGTTGAACACTGAA.

To note about this clone: The read stops 3 residues short of the end of the CDR3; the missing end is completed from the germline J gene. V and J are TRBV30 and TRBJ1-3; unclear D gene. This CDR3 contains 13 residues. The V end was cut by 6 bases, the J end by 0 bases, with 9 bases between. CDR1 and CDR2 from the germline V gene are GTSNPN and SVGIG (reference sequence). The sequenced CDR3 bases are TGTGCCTGCTCCGCGGCCTCTGGAAACACC. Protein: CACSAASGNT. The entire CDR3 protein reads CACSAASGNTIYF. The entire variable domain, with the rest obtained from reference TRBV30 and TRBJ1-3, is as follows: SQTIHQWPATLVQPVGSPLSLECTVEGTSNPNLYWYRQAAGRGLQLLFYSVGIGQISSEVPQNLSASRPQDRQFILSSKKLLLSDSGFYLCACSAASGNTIYFGEGSWLTVV.

To note about this clone: The DNA ends 3 residues before the CDR3 does, and the rest of the CDR3 is filled in from the germline J gene. The rearrangement links TRBV4-2 to TRBJ1-5; 9 bases line up with TRBD1. Germline loops: CDR1 LGHNA, CDR2 YNFKEQ. With V trimmed by 4 bases and J by 4 bases, 20 bases remained unmatched. The CDR3 length is 20 residues. The chain's CDR3 is CASSPRRSRDRAGTNQPQHF. The DNA read from the CDR3 is TGTGCCAGCAGCCCGCGAAGATCCCGGGACAGGGCCGGGACAAATCAGCCC.

As regards this clone: With the read ending 3 residues before the CDR3 end, the germline J gene is used to fill in that end. The rearrangement uses TRBV20-1 and TRBJ2-3; tentative D call: TRBD2 (5 bases). V lost 0 bases and J lost 2, with 12 bases in between. CDR1 is DFQATT, CDR2 SNEGSKA, per germline (reference sequence). The CDR3 loop spans 15 amino acids. The CDR3 reads CSARDSLVATDTQYF. CDR3 DNA, as far as it was read: TGCAGTGCTAGAGATTCACTAGTGGCCACAGATACG.

In regard to this clone: The observed sequence ends 3 residues before the CDR3 terminus, with the missing tail filled in from the germline J gene. V is TRBV20-1 and J is TRBJ1-1; 7 nucleotides align to TRBD1. V gave up 0 bases and J gave up 3 bases; unmatched junction bases: 7. Germline assignment: CDR1 DFQATT and CDR2 SNEGSKA (reference sequence). CDR3 length: 15 residues. The CDR3 is CSARDPTGSDTEAFF. The part of the CDR3 DNA that was read is TGCAGTGCTAGAGACCCGACAGGGAGCGACACTGAA.

CDR3 in amino acids: CASSLGQLTEAFF. CDR3 bases read: TGTGCCAGCAGCCTCGGACAGCTCACTGAA. The chain recombines TRBV6-2 or TRBV6-3 with TRBJ1-1; maybe TRBD1 (6 bases). Sequencing ends 3 residues short of the CDR3 end; the germline J gene provides the rest. Between the trimmed V and J ends, which lost 6 bases and 4 bases, there was a span of 12 bases. The CDR3 sequence is 13 residues long. Looked up from germline, CDR1 is MNHEY and CDR2 is SVGEGT.